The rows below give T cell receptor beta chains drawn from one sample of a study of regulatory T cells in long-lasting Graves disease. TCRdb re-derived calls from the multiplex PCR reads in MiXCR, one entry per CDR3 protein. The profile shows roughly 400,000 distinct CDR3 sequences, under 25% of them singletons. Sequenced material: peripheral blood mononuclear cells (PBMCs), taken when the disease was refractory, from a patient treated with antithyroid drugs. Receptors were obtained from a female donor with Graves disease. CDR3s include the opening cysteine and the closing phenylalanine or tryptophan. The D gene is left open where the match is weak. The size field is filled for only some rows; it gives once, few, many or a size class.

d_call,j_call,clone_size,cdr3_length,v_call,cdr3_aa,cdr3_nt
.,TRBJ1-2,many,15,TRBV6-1,CASSDGLGANYGYTF,TGTGCCAGCAGTGATGGTCTCGGAGCTAACTATGGCTACACCTTC
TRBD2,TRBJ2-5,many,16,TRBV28,CASSFRLAGDQETQYF,TGTGCCAGCAGTTTTAGACTAGCGGGGGACCAAGAGACCCAGTACTTC
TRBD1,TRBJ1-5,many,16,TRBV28,CASSLTGTGSNQPQHF,TGTGCCAGCAGTTTAACCGGGACAGGGAGCAATCAGCCCCAGCATTTT
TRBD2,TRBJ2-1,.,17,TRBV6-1,CASRLTSGSGSYNEQFF,TGTGCCAGCAGATTGACTAGCGGGAGCGGCTCCTACAATGAGCAGTTCTTC
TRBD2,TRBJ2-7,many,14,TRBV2,CASSGQGGTYEQYF,TGTGCCAGCAGTGGCCAGGGAGGGACCTACGAGCAGTACTTC
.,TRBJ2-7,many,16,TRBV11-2,CASSSNRELRSYEQYF,TGTGCCAGCAGCTCCAATAGGGAGCTCCGCTCCTACGAGCAGTACTTC
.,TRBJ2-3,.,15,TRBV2,CASSSGTESTDTQYF,TGTGCCAGCAGCTCTGGGACCGAAAGCACAGATACGCAGTATTTT
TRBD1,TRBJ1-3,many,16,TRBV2,CASEGDRGRPGNTIYF,TGTGCCAGCGAGGGGGACAGGGGTCGTCCGGGAAACACCATATATTTT
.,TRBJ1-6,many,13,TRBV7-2,CASSWKPLSPLHF,TGTGCCAGCAGCTGGAAACCCCTATCACCCCTCCACTTT
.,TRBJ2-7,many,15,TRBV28,CASSHGTGWKDEQYF,TGTGCCAGCAGCCACGGGACGGGTTGGAAGGACGAGCAGTACTTC
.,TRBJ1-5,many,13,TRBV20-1,CSGRGYSNQPQHF,TGCAGTGGACGGGGATATAGCAATCAGCCCCAGCATTTT
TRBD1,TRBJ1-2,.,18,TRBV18,CASSPRERQGGVGYGYTF,TGTGCCAGCTCACCCCGAGAAAGACAGGGCGGAGTTGGCTATGGCTACACCTTC
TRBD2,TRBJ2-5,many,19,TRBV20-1,CSARSPPSGRPWYQETQYF,TGCAGTGCTAGGTCCCCTCCTAGCGGGAGGCCATGGTACCAAGAGACCCAGTACTTC
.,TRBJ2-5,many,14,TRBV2,CASSDPGDKETQYF,TGTGCCAGCAGCGACCCGGGAGATAAAGAGACCCAGTACTTC
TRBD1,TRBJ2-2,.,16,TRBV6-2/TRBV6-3,CASSYSTGANTGELFF,TGTGCCAGCAGTTACTCCACAGGGGCGAACACCGGGGAGCTGTTTTTT
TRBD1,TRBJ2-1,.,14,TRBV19,CASGGQGGTNEQFF,TGTGCCTCGGGCGGACAGGGGGGGACAAATGAGCAGTTCTTC
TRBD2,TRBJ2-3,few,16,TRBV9,CASSVGLAGVADTQYF,TGTGCCAGCAGCGTAGGGTTAGCGGGAGTGGCAGATACGCAGTATTTT
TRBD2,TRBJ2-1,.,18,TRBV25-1,CASSESVTSGSAYNEQFF,TGTGCCAGCAGTGAATCCGTAACTAGCGGGAGTGCTTACAATGAGCAGTTCTTC
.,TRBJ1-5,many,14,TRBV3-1,CASSQDRSNQPQHF,TGTGCCAGCAGCCAAGACCGAAGCAATCAGCCCCAGCATTTT
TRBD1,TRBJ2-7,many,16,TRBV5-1,CASSPTPGQGINEQYF,TGCGCCAGCAGCCCTACACCGGGACAGGGTATCAACGAGCAGTACTTC
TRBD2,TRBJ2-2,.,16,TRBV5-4,CASSPPGLASTGELFF,TGTGCCAGCAGCCCCCCGGGACTAGCGAGCACCGGGGAGCTGTTTTTT
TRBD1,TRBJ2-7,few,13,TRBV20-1,CSARAETGDEQYF,TGCAGTGCTAGGGCCGAGACAGGGGACGAGCAGTACTTC
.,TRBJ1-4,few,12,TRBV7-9,CASSQPHEKLFF,TGTGCCAGCAGCCAACCCCATGAAAAACTGTTTTTT
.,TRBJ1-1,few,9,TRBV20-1,CRGASAAFF,TGCAGGGGCGCGTCGGCAGCTTTCTTT
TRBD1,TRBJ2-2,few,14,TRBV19,CASSSGQDAGELFF,TGTGCCAGTAGTAGCGGACAGGACGCCGGGGAGCTGTTTTTT
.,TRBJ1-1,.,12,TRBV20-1,CSVRLGLTEAFF,TGCAGTGTTAGGTTAGGACTCACTGAAGCTTTCTTT
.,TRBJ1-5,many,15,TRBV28,CASSAEEGSNQPQHF,TGTGCCAGCAGTGCCGAGGAGGGTAGCAATCAGCCCCAGCATTTT
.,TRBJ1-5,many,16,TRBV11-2,CASSLGDTTGGQPQHF,TGTGCCAGCAGCTTAGGGGACACAACGGGAGGTCAGCCCCAGCATTTT
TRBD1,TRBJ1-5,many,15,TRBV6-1,CASRRGDSINQPQHF,TGTGCCAGCAGGAGGGGGGACAGTATCAATCAGCCCCAGCATTTT
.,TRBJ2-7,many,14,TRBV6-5,CASSYSGASYEQYF,TGTGCCAGCAGTTACTCCGGGGCCTCGTACGAGCAGTACTTC
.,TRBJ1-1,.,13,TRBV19,CASSIGTYTEAFF,TGTGCCAGTAGTATTGGCACCTACACTGAAGCTTTCTTT
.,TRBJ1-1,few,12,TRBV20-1,CSARSPNTEAFF,TGCAGTGCTAGATCCCCGAACACTGAAGCTTTCTTT
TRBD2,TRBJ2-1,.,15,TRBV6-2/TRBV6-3,CASSEVGGAYNEQFF,TGTGCCAGCAGTGAAGTCGGGGGGGCCTACAATGAGCAGTTCTTC
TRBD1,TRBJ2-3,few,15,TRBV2,CASRNPGQKTDTQYF,TGTGCCAGCAGAAACCCGGGACAGAAAACAGATACGCAGTATTTT
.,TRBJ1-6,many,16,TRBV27,CASSLLSGLGTSPLHF,TGTGCCAGCAGTTTATTGTCCGGGTTGGGGACTTCACCCCTCCACTTT
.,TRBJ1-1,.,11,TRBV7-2,CASSSGHGAFF,TGTGCCAGCAGCTCAGGCCATGGAGCTTTCTTT
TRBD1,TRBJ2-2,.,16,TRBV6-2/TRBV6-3,CASSTLDRGITGELFF,TGTGCCAGCAGTACCCTGGACAGGGGAATCACCGGGGAGCTGTTTTTT
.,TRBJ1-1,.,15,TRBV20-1,CSARELSYGWDEAFF,TGCAGTGCTAGAGAATTGAGTTACGGGTGGGATGAAGCTTTCTTT
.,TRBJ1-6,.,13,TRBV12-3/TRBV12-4,CASSLQGGSPLHF,TGTGCCAGCAGTTTACAGGGAGGATCACCCCTCCACTTT
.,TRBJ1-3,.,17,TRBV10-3,CAISPILGPDSGNTIYF,TGTGCCATCAGTCCTATTTTGGGGCCAGACTCTGGAAACACCATATATTTT
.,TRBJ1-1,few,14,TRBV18,CASSPPVPNTEAFF,TGTGCCAGCTCACCCCCCGTCCCCAACACTGAAGCTTTCTTT
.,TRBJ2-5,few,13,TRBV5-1,CASSPLYQETQYF,TGCGCCAGCAGCCCCCTTTACCAAGAGACCCAGTACTTC
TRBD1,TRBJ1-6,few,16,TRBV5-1,CASSLGDREANSPLHF,TGCGCCAGCAGCTTGGGGGACAGGGAAGCAAATTCACCCCTCCACTTT
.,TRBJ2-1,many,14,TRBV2,CASSETRLYNEQFF,TGTGCCAGCAGTGAGACGAGACTGTACAATGAGCAGTTCTTC
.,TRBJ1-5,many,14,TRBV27,CASSPVSSNQPQHF,TGTGCCAGCAGTCCCGTTTCAAGCAATCAGCCCCAGCATTTT
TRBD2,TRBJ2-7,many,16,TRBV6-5,CASSYSIRLADYEQYF,TGTGCCAGCAGTTACTCGATTCGACTAGCGGACTACGAGCAGTACTTC
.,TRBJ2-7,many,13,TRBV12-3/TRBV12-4,CASSLGVAGEQYF,TGTGCCAGCAGTTTAGGGGTCGCCGGAGAGCAGTACTTC
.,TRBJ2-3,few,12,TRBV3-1,CASSQSTDTQYF,TGTGCCAGCAGCCAATCCACAGATACGCAGTATTTT
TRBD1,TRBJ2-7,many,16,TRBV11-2,CASSQNLQGAILEQYF,TGTGCCAGCAGCCAGAACTTACAGGGGGCTATCCTCGAGCAGTACTTC
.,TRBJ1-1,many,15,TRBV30,CAWNLGGRGNTEAFF,TGTGCCTGGAACCTTGGGGGGCGAGGGAACACTGAAGCTTTCTTT
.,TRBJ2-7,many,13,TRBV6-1,CASSPGQPYEQYF,TGTGCCAGCAGTCCTGGACAGCCCTACGAGCAGTACTTC
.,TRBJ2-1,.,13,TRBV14,CASRRQVLDEQFF,TGTGCCAGCAGGCGACAGGTGCTGGATGAGCAGTTCTTC
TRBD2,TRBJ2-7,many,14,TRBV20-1,CSAGWTSGTYEQYF,TGCAGTGCTGGGTGGACTAGCGGGACCTACGAGCAGTACTTC
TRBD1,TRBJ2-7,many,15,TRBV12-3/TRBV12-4,CASSFPGQGIYEQYF,TGTGCCAGCAGTTTTCCGGGACAGGGGATATACGAGCAGTACTTC
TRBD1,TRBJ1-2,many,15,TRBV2,CASSEGQGLSRGYTF,TGTGCCAGCAGTGAGGGACAGGGACTCAGTCGGGGCTACACCTTC
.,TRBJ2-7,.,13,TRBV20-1,CSALYEGGYEQYF,TGCAGTGCTCTCTACGAGGGAGGCTACGAGCAGTACTTC
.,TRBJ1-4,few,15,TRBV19,CASVSRSATNEKLFF,TGTGCCAGTGTATCAAGGAGTGCAACTAATGAAAAACTGTTTTTT
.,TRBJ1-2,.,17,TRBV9,CASSGMTRDTSRDGYTF,TGTGCCAGCAGTGGAATGACTAGGGACACCTCTCGAGATGGCTACACCTTC
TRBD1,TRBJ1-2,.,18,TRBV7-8,CASSLGVRTGDLNYGYTF,TGTGCCAGCAGCTTAGGGGTTCGGACAGGCGACTTGAACTATGGCTACACCTTC